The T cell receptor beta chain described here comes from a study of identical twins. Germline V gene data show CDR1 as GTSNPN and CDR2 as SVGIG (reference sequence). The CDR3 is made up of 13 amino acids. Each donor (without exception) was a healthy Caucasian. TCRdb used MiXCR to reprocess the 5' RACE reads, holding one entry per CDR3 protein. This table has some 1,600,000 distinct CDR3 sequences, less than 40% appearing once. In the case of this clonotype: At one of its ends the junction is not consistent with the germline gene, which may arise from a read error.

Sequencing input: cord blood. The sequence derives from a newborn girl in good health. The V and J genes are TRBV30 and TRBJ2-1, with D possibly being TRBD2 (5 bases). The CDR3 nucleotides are TGTGCCTGGAGGGGGAGAGGCACCAATGAGCACTTCTTC. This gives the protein CAWRGRGTNEHFF.